The 18 T cell receptor beta chains presented below share a single source sample, sequenced in a study of OX40 agonist ivuxolimab in advanced cancers. Clones were read by immunoSEQ multiplex PCR, and TCRdb kept only the in-frame ones, dropping some. The top ten clones hold over 0.6% of a sample with tens of thousands of clones, approximately 92% of them seen once. The input for sequencing was CD4+ or CD8+ T cells sorted from blood, taken in a trial of the OX40 agonist ivuxolimab. The receptors come from an adult with an advanced solid tumor such as melanoma, head and neck, liver or kidney cancer.

This clone appeared a single time. J is TRBJ2-3 and V is TRBV6-1, with TRBD2 matching 8 bases. Germline V lookup: CDR1 MNHNS, CDR2 SASEGT. V lost 1 base and J lost 6; bases outside the gene matches: 9. The CDR3 has 16 residues. The DNA of the CDR3 is TGTGCCAGCAGTGAAGTGGGAGCGGGAGTCCAGGATACGCAGTATTTT. It yields the protein CASSEVGAGVQDTQYF.

V is TRBV28 and J is TRBJ2-7; D is possibly TRBD1 or TRBD2 (5 bases each). The CDR3 length is 14 residues. Trimming took 7 bases from V and 0 from J, leaving 13 bases between them. Germline-derived CDR1 and CDR2 are MDHEN and SYDVKM. CDR3 in DNA: TGTGCCAGCATCCGGGACCCGAGCTCCTACGAGCAGTACTTC. Translation: CASIRDPSSYEQYF.

The V and J genes are TRBV6-5 and TRBJ2-4; possibly TRBD1 or TRBD2 for D (5 bases each). This CDR3 is 13 amino acids long. V dropped 7 bases and J dropped 5 bases, with 12 bases sitting between them. Germline CDR1 is MNHEY and CDR2 is SVGAGI. DNA for the CDR3: TGTGCCAGCAACACGGGACCGGAAAACATTCAGTACTTC. This encodes CASNTGPENIQYF.

The rearrangement joins TRBV7-9 to TRBJ2-2; D remains ambiguous. The CDR3 covers 12 residues. Per germline, CDR1 SEHNR and CDR2 FQNEAQ (reference sequence). Trimming pared 8 bases from V and 1 base from J, leaving 5 bases between. The CDR3 loop is CASGENTGELFF. The CDR3 DNA is TGTGCCAGCGGGGAGAACACCGGGGAGCTGTTTTTT.

This chain joins TRBV19 and TRBJ1-3, with TRBD1 identical over 8 bases. The CDR3 sequence is 14 residues long. J lost 0 bases, V lost 9 bases, and 4 bases had no gene match. CDR1 and CDR2 from the germline V gene are LNHDA and SQIVND (reference sequence). The CDR3 loop is CASTQGASGNTIYF. The DNA of the CDR3 is TGTGCCAGCACCCAGGGGGCCTCTGGAAACACCATATATTTT.

This chain links TRBV29-1 with TRBJ2-3, with 13 bases that match TRBD2. V gave up 5 bases and J gave up 0 bases; unmatched junction bases: 17. Germline CDR1 is SQVTM and CDR2 is ANQGSEA. The CDR3 runs to 20 residues. CDR3 residues: CSVQSSTPGLAGWSTDTQYF. In nucleotides, the CDR3 is TGCAGCGTTCAGTCCTCAACCCCGGGACTAGCGGGATGGAGCACAGATACGCAGTATTTT.

This chain links TRBV2 with TRBJ1-4; D gene unclear. The CDR3 contains 11 residues. The germline V gene has CDR1 SNHLY and CDR2 FYNNEI. Trimming removed 4 bases from V and 15 bases from J, with 12 bases in between. CDR3 DNA sequence: TGTGCCAGCAGTGGGCTCCGAGACATGTTTTTT. It encodes CASSGLRDMFF.

The V call is TRBV18, the J call TRBJ1-4, with 7 nucleotides matching TRBD1. Looked up from germline, CDR1 is KGHSH and CDR2 is LQKENI. The CDR3 runs 16 residues. With V trimmed by 2 bases and J by 5 bases, 8 bases remained unmatched. CDR3 coding DNA: TGTGCCAGCTCACCAGGGACAGTGCAACTGAATGAAAAACTGTTTTTT. This sequence encodes CASSPGTVQLNEKLFF.

This chain joins TRBV10-3 and TRBJ2-7; 12 bases align to TRBD1. V was clipped by 6 bases and J by 4 bases; unmatched bases: 4. Germline CDR1 is ENHRY and CDR2 is SYGVKD. This CDR3 is 14 amino acids long. This CDR3 reads CAIRGQGAQYEQYF. The CDR3 nucleotides read TGTGCCATCAGGGGACAGGGGGCTCAGTACGAGCAGTACTTC.

This clone has just one count. The chain has TRBV7-3 and TRBJ2-5; TRBD2 matches at 8 bases. V was pared by 5 bases and J by 0 bases, with 5 bases of the junction left unmatched. Germline CDR1 reads SGHTA; CDR2 reads FQGTGA. The CDR3 has 15 residues. In DNA, the CDR3 is TGTGCCAGCAGCATGGGGACTAGGGACCAAGAGACCCAGTACTTC. Protein sequence: CASSMGTRDQETQYF.

The chain recombines TRBV11-1 with TRBJ1-2; 7 nucleotides align to TRBD1. The CDR3 contains 15 residues. Germline lookup yields CDR1 SGHAT and CDR2 FQDESV (reference sequence). V lost 5 bases to trimming and J lost 4 bases; unmatched junction nucleotides: 10. In DNA form, the CDR3 reads TGTGCCAGCAGCCGCGGGGACAGTCAGCCCTATGGCTACACCTTC. Translation: CASSRGDSQPYGYTF.

This clone was counted a few times. The chain joins TRBV30 to TRBJ1-4; weak D call: TRBD1 (5 bases). Germline-derived CDR1 and CDR2 are GTSNPN and SVGIG (reference sequence). V lost 4 bases, J lost 4 bases, and 13 bases lay in between. The CDR3 totals 14 residues. The CDR3 sequence: CAWTGQFFNEKLFF. In DNA, the CDR3 is TGTGCCTGGACGGGGCAGTTCTTTAATGAAAAACTGTTTTTT.

This chain uses TRBV5-1 with TRBJ2-1; 10 bases match TRBD2. This CDR3 region has 16 residues. Losses at the gene ends were 0 bases for V and 9 bases for J; bases not matched to a gene: 9. The germline CDR1 and CDR2 sequences are SGHRS and YFSETQ. The CDR3 DNA reads as TGCGCCAGCAGCTTGGAACCCAGCGGGGGGGCGGGTGAGCAGTTCTTC. Its translation: CASSLEPSGGAGEQFF. Complete variable domain (other parts from reference TRBV5-1 and TRBJ2-1): KAGVTQTPRYLIKTRGQQVTLSCSPISGHRSVSWYQQTPGQGLQFLFEYFSETQRNKGNFPGRFSGRQFSNSRSEMNVSTLELGDSALYLCASSLEPSGGAGEQFFGPGTRLTVL.

The chain has TRBV2 and TRBJ2-6, with D perhaps matching TRBD1 (6 bases). The V end was cut by 10 bases, the J end by 4 bases, with 14 bases between. From germline, CDR1 is SNHLY and CDR2 FYNNEI. The CDR3 totals 14 residues. The CDR3 region has the DNA TGTGCCAACGAACAGGGACCAGGGGCCAACGTCCTGACTTTC. It codes for CANEQGPGANVLTF.

The gene calls are TRBV2 and TRBJ2-5; D is unresolved. The length of the CDR3 is 15 residues. V was trimmed by 0 bases and J by 2 bases, leaving 10 bases between them. Per the germline V gene, CDR1 is SNHLY and CDR2 is FYNNEI. The CDR3 DNA reads as TGTGCCAGCAGTGAAGCGCTGAGTGGGCAAGAGACCCAGTACTTC. This translates into CASSEALSGQETQYF.

The chain links TRBV18 to TRBJ2-3; D unclear. CDR1 and CDR2 (germline): KGHSH, LQKENI. There are 14 residues in the CDR3. Trimming took off 3 bases at V and 1 base at J, with 8 bases between the two ends. The CDR3 DNA reads TGTGCCAGCTCACCGGCAGGCGGCACAGATACGCAGTATTTT. The encoded protein is CASSPAGGTDTQYF.

The rearrangement links TRBV6-1 to TRBJ1-2; 9 bases are a match to TRBD1. The CDR3 is 14 residues long. Germline V lookup: CDR1 MNHNS, CDR2 SASEGT. After removal of 5 bases from V and 6 bases from J, the junction contained 7 bases not matched to a gene. The chain's CDR3 is CASSLPDRGHGYTF. The CDR3 DNA is TGTGCCAGCAGTCTACCGGACAGGGGCCATGGCTACACCTTC.

This rearrangement joins TRBV15 to TRBJ2-1; no definite D call. Germline V gene data show CDR1 as LNHNV and CDR2 as YYDKDF (reference sequence). The germline V and J ends were trimmed by 0 bases and 13 bases, with 10 bases remaining between them. This CDR3 has 12 residues. CDR3 sequence reads: CATSRDWAQQFF. The CDR3 DNA sequence: TGTGCCACCAGCAGAGATTGGGCCCAACAGTTCTTC.